These 29 T cell receptor beta chains were sequenced from one sample in a study of T cell responses to AZD1222 COVID-19 vaccine. The repertoire was sequenced with immunoSEQ multiplex PCR; TCRdb's copy has only in-frame clones and lacks some. The sample lists over 70,000 clones; about 83% were seen once. The starting material was peripheral blood, obtained 28 days after the second dose of the MenACWY control vaccine. These receptors all come from an adult who received the MenACWY meningococcal vaccine as a control.

This chain joins TRBV5-1 and TRBJ2-3; the D gene is possibly TRBD2 (5 bases). Between the trimmed V and J ends, which lost 0 bases and 3 bases, there was a span of 11 bases. The length of the CDR3 is 15 residues. CDR1 and CDR2 from the germline V gene are SGHRS and YFSETQ. For the CDR3, the DNA is TGCGCCAGCAGCTTGGGGGGAGCTTGGACAGATACGCAGTATTTT. Protein product: CASSLGGAWTDTQYF.

This clone was counted between two and nine times. The chain combines TRBV6-2 or TRBV6-3 with TRBJ1-5, with TRBD1 as a possible D gene (5 bases). The CDR3 is 17 residues long. Looked up from germline, CDR1 is MNHEY and CDR2 is SVGEGT. The germline V and J ends were trimmed by 0 bases and 6 bases, with 18 bases remaining between them. Here the CDR3 reads CASSYSPSGVLGQPQHF. The DNA for the CDR3 is TGTGCCAGCAGTTACTCCCCGTCGGGGGTTCTCGGTCAGCCCCAGCATTTT.

The V and J genes are TRBV6-5 and TRBJ1-2; D is ambiguous. V gave up 5 bases and J gave up 7 bases, with 14 bases separating them. CDR3 length: 13 amino acids. Germline CDR1 and CDR2: MNHEY and SVGAGI. CDR3 residues: CASSPDGRGGYTF. The CDR3 DNA is TGTGCCAGCAGTCCGGACGGCCGTGGTGGCTACACCTTC.

This sequence joins TRBV19 and TRBJ1-6, with a possible D match to TRBD1 (6 bases). V lost 6 bases to trimming and J lost 0 bases, with 12 bases between them. Looked up from germline, CDR1 is LNHDA and CDR2 is SQIVND (reference sequence). The CDR3 covers 16 residues. The CDR3: CASRGTTPSYNSPLHF. The CDR3 DNA follows: TGTGCCAGTAGGGGGACAACCCCCTCCTATAATTCACCCCTCCACTTT.

The gene calls are TRBV7-2 and TRBJ2-1; D not resolved. Germline assignment: CDR1 SGHTA and CDR2 FQGNSA. The CDR3 consists of 14 residues. Between the trimmed V and J ends, which lost 2 bases and 9 bases, there was a span of 14 bases. The CDR3 protein is CASSLMLVIGEQFF. The DNA of the CDR3 is TGTGCCAGCAGCTTAATGCTGGTGATAGGTGAGCAGTTCTTC.

This sequence joins TRBV19 and TRBJ1-1; TRBD1 might be the D (5 bases). Germline assignment: CDR1 LNHDA and CDR2 SQIVND (reference sequence). CDR3 length equals 15 residues. V lost 2 bases and J 2 bases, leaving 12 bases between the germline ends. DNA of the CDR3: TGTGCCAGTAGTATAACCGGGGCCGTTAACACTGAAGCTTTCTTT. This translates into CASSITGAVNTEAFF.

The chain is built from TRBV30 and TRBJ1-2; D uncertain. The CDR3 spans 14 residues. Germline assignment: CDR1 GTSNPN and CDR2 SVGIG (reference sequence). The germline V and J ends were trimmed by 0 bases and 4 bases, with 12 bases remaining between them. CDR3 nucleotide sequence: TGTGCCTGGAGTGTAATGAGCGGCAGCTATGGCTACACCTTC. This translates into CAWSVMSGSYGYTF.

This chain joins TRBV6-5 and TRBJ1-2; 8 nucleotides agree with TRBD1. J gave up 8 bases and V 2 bases, and 4 bases lay outside the gene matches. The CDR3 totals 13 residues. Germline V gives CDR1 MNHEY, CDR2 SVGAGI. The CDR3 region has the DNA TGTGCCAGCAGTTACGGACAGGGAGTGGGCTACACCTTC. Its translation is CASSYGQGVGYTF.

Written as DNA, the CDR3 is TGTGCCAGTAGTATAGCAAAGGGACAGGGGGCTGGAAACACCATATATTTT. It specifies CASSIAKGQGAGNTIYF. V usage is TRBV19 and J usage is TRBJ1-3, with 11 bases that match TRBD1. The CDR3 loop spans 17 amino acids. Germline-derived CDR1 and CDR2 are LNHDA and SQIVND (reference sequence). Unmatched junction bases numbered 4, after V lost 1 base and J lost 2 bases.

This clone has more than one count but fewer than ten. V gene TRBV5-1 combines with J gene TRBJ2-5; maybe TRBD1 (7 bases). V was cut by 0 bases and J by 4 bases, with 13 bases left in between. The CDR3 extends over 15 amino acids. Germline V CDR1 and CDR2: SGHRS, YFSETQ. The CDR3 DNA reads TGCGCCAGCAGCTTGGGCGCAGGGGGGATAGAGACCCAGTACTTC. It yields the protein CASSLGAGGIETQYF.

The gene calls are TRBV7-2 and TRBJ2-7, with TRBD2 matching 13 bases. V dropped 5 bases and J dropped 3; count of bases not matched to a gene: 4. Germline V CDR1 and CDR2: SGHTA, FQGNSA. The CDR3 loop spans 15 amino acids. DNA for the CDR3: TGTGCCAGCAGCCGGACTAGCGGGGGACTCTACGAGCAGTACTTC. Residues: CASSRTSGGLYEQYF.

The J gene is TRBJ2-5, the V gene TRBV3-1 (or the pseudogene TRBV3-2); D remains unclear. The V end was cut by 1 base, the J end by 5 bases, with 11 bases between. The V gene's germline CDR1 is LGHDT and CDR2 YNNKEL (reference sequence). The CDR3 has 14 residues. The CDR3 DNA reads TGTGCCAGCAGCCAAGCCCCAACATCGGAGACCCAGTACTTC. Its protein is CASSQAPTSETQYF.

The rearrangement uses TRBV30 and TRBJ2-7, with D possibly TRBD2 on 5 matching bases. With 4 bases removed from V and 6 bases from J, the gap between germline ends came to 13 bases. The CDR3 length is 12 residues. Germline CDR1 and CDR2: GTSNPN and SVGIG (reference sequence). CDR3 nucleotides: TGTGCCTGGACCCTGGATCGGGGCGAGCAGTACTTC. It is translated as CAWTLDRGEQYF.

This chain uses TRBV6-5 with TRBJ1-1; D is uncertain. V shed 11 bases and J shed 0 bases, with 10 bases lying between them. CDR1 MNHEY and CDR2 SVGAGI come from the germline V gene. This CDR3 is built from 12 residues. CDR3 residues: CACQEVNTEAFF. CDR3 DNA sequence: TGTGCCTGCCAGGAGGTGAACACTGAAGCTTTCTTT.

In its sample, this clone was seen a few times. This sequence joins TRBV2 and TRBJ1-1, with D hard to call. V lost 2 bases to trimming and J lost 1 base, with 11 bases between them. The CDR3 has 15 residues. Germline V lookup: CDR1 SNHLY, CDR2 FYNNEI. CDR3 DNA sequence: TGTGCCAGCAGTGAAAGAATAGGACGGAACACTGAAGCTTTCTTT. Encoded protein: CASSERIGRNTEAFF.

This clone occurred once. The rearrangement uses TRBV2 and TRBJ1-5; D unclear. The V and J ends lost 6 bases and 0 bases respectively, with 9 bases between them. CDR1 and CDR2 from the germline V gene are SNHLY and FYNNEI. The CDR3 is made up of 14 amino acids. The CDR3 is CASSLNPSNQPQHF. The DNA of the CDR3 is TGTGCCAGCAGCCTCAATCCTAGCAATCAGCCCCAGCATTTT.

A note on this clone: At one of its ends the junction is not consistent with the germline gene, which may arise from a read error. The chain employs TRBV18 and TRBJ1-3, with 10 bases that match TRBD1. The CDR3 length is 16 residues. In germline, CDR1 is KGHSH, CDR2 LQKENI. The CDR3, as DNA: TGCAAACCTGGTAACGGGGACAGGGGAAGGGAAAACACCATATATTTT. Its translation is CKPGNGDRGRENTIYF.

V is TRBV3-1 (or the pseudogene TRBV3-2) and J is TRBJ1-2; 8 bases match TRBD1. The CDR3 is made up of 12 amino acids. With V trimmed by 3 bases and J by 7 bases, 1 base remained unmatched. CDR1 and CDR2 from the germline V gene are LGHDT and YNNKEL (reference sequence). The DNA for the CDR3 is TGTGCCAGCAGCCAGACAGGGGCTGGCTACACCTTC. Translated, it gives CASSQTGAGYTF.

The table lists this clone with a count of one. The rearrangement joins TRBV12-3 or TRBV12-4 to TRBJ1-1, with 8 nucleotides matching TRBD1. The J segment lost 6 bases and the V segment lost 9 bases, leaving 6 bases of the junction unmatched. The CDR3 covers 12 residues. The CDR3 region has the DNA TGTGCCAGTGGCAGGGGGCTAGCTGAAGCTTTCTTT. Protein product: CASGRGLAEAFF.

The chain uses TRBV9 and TRBJ1-4; unclear D gene. Germline assignment: CDR1 SGDLS and CDR2 YYNGEE. Deletions cut 0 bases from V and 8 bases from J, with 14 bases between. This CDR3 spans 15 amino acids. The CDR3: CASSVGPGAGEKLFF. The CDR3 region has the DNA TGTGCCAGCAGCGTAGGTCCGGGAGCGGGAGAAAAACTGTTTTTT. Full variable domain (remainder filled in from reference TRBV9 and TRBJ1-4): DSGVTQTPKHLITATGQRVTLRCSPRSGDLSVYWYQQSLDQGLQFLIQYYNGEERAKGNILERFSAQQFPDLHSELNLSSLELGDSALYFCASSVGPGAGEKLFFGSGTQLSVL.

The V call is TRBV7-9, the J call TRBJ1-2, with D perhaps matching TRBD1 (6 bases). The germline V gene encodes CDR1 SEHNR and CDR2 FQNEAQ (reference sequence). The V end lost 1 base, the J end lost 7 bases, and 10 bases lay between the germline ends. The CDR3 consists of 13 residues. In DNA form, the CDR3 reads TGTGCCAGCAGCTTAGACAGGGTCCGTGGCTACACCTTC. It specifies CASSLDRVRGYTF.

V gene TRBV15 combines with J gene TRBJ1-1; tentatively, D is TRBD1 (5 bases). This CDR3 region has 12 residues. V shed 9 bases and J shed 10 bases, with 18 bases lying between them. Germline loops: CDR1 LNHNV, CDR2 YYDKDF (reference sequence). In DNA, the CDR3 is TGTGCCACAGAGGTTCCGGGACTTGGAGCTTTCTTT. Protein sequence: CATEVPGLGAFF.

This clone is termed medium-sized. The chain couples TRBV5-1 to TRBJ1-5, with D perhaps TRBD1 (5 bases). Per germline, CDR1 SGHRS and CDR2 YFSETQ. This CDR3 is built from 15 residues. V lost 0 bases to trimming and J lost 4 bases, with 11 bases between them. CDR3 in DNA: TGCGCCAGCAGCTTGGCCGGGGCAGAGAATCAGCCCCAGCATTTT. Translated: CASSLAGAENQPQHF.

This chain links TRBV7-8 with TRBJ1-1, with unresolved D. V lost 2 bases and J 5 bases, leaving 15 bases between the germline ends. The CDR3 contains 15 residues. Per germline, CDR1 SGHVS and CDR2 FQNEAQ. CDR3 residues: CASSLLFMVGTEAFF. In DNA, the CDR3 is TGTGCCAGCAGCTTATTGTTCATGGTGGGGACTGAAGCTTTCTTT. Full variable domain (outside the CDR3, taken from reference TRBV7-8 and TRBJ1-1): GAGVSQSPRYKVAKRGQDVALRCDPISGHVSLFWYQQALGQGPEFLTYFQNEAQLDKSGLPSDRFFAERPEGSVSTLKIQRTQQEDSAVYLCASSLLFMVGTEAFFGQGTRLTVV.

The rearrangement joins TRBV7-9 to TRBJ1-2; TRBD1 matches 9 bases. J was trimmed by 1 base and V by 5 bases; bases with no gene match: 5. The V gene's germline CDR1 is SEHNR and CDR2 FQNEAQ (reference sequence). The CDR3 is 15 amino acids. CDR3 loop: CASSRGTGSNYGYTF. In DNA, the CDR3 is TGTGCCAGCAGCCGTGGGACAGGGAGTAACTATGGCTACACCTTC.

CDR3 DNA: TGCGCCAGCAGCTTGGGACCTCGCTCCATTGCCTATGGCTACACCTTC. It encodes CASSLGPRSIAYGYTF. The rearrangement links TRBV5-1 to TRBJ1-2; D not resolved. Germline CDR1 and CDR2: SGHRS and YFSETQ. Trimming took 0 bases from V and 4 from J, leaving 16 bases between them. The CDR3 has 16 amino acids.

This chain connects TRBV6-5 to TRBJ2-2; either TRBD1 or TRBD2 may fit D (5 bases each). The CDR3 sequence is 14 residues long. The ends were cut back, 9 bases at V and 0 bases at J, with 11 bases in the middle. Germline V gives CDR1 MNHEY, CDR2 SVGAGI. For the CDR3, the DNA is TGTGCCAGTTTGGGACGGGCGAACACCGGGGAGCTGTTTTTT. Translation gives CASLGRANTGELFF.

The genes are TRBV4-2 and TRBJ1-4; tentatively, D is TRBD1 (5 bases). The germline V gene has CDR1 LGHNA and CDR2 YNFKEQ. The CDR3 runs 18 residues. Trimming removed 0 bases from V and 12 bases from J, with 26 bases in between. CDR3 sequence (DNA): TGTGCCAGCAGCCAAGAGATTTCGGTCATAGGAGTGCTAGGGGAACTGTTTTTT. It translates to CASSQEISVIGVLGELFF.

The rearrangement uses TRBV12-3 or TRBV12-4 and TRBJ2-1; 7 positions agree with TRBD2. The CDR3 spans 13 residues. Germline trimming cut 10 bases from V and 8 bases from J; bases unmatched to any gene: 11. CDR3 loop: CATRAGLGDEQFF. As DNA, the CDR3 is TGTGCCACCAGAGCGGGGCTTGGGGATGAGCAGTTCTTC.